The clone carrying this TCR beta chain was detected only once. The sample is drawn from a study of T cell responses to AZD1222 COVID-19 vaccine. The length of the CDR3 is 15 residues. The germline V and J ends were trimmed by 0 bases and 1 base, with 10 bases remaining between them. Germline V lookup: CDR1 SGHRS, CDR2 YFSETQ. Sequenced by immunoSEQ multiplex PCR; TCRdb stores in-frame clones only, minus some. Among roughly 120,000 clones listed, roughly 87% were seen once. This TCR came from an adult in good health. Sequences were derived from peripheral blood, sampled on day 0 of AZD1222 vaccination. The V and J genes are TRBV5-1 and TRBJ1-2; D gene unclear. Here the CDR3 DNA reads TGCGCCAGCAGCTTGGGTGGGAGTTTTAACTATGGCTACACCTTC. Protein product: CASSLGGSFNYGYTF.